This T cell receptor beta chain was found in a study of cytomegalovirus exposure and HLA in healthy donors. Notes on the study in general: The study put about 180 TCR beta chains on its list as cytomegalovirus-associated. TCR beta V- and J-gene trimming, according to a later analysis, was linked to a missense DCLRE1C variant. In an earlier analysis, in roughly 600 donors, most V segments appeared productive either ~87% or ~30% of the time.

Amplification used 60 Vbeta primers and 13 Jbeta primers. Libraries were prepared by immunoSEQ multiplex PCR; TCRdb keeps only in-frame clonotypes and omits some of them. Of about 120,000 clones listed, 75% are singletons. On this clone: Its antigen is not identified.

There are 12 residues in the CDR3. CDR1 SGHRS and CDR2 YFSETQ come from the germline V gene. This receptor was identified in a middle-aged woman in good health and CMV-seropositive. The chain has TRBV5-1 and TRBJ2-5; D unclear. The DNA matches TRBJ2-7 better at its end, which makes the J call doubtful. The source material was PBMCs. CDR3 in DNA: TGCGCCAGCAGCCGAAACTCCTACGAGCAGTACTTC. Its translation: CASSRNSYEQYF.